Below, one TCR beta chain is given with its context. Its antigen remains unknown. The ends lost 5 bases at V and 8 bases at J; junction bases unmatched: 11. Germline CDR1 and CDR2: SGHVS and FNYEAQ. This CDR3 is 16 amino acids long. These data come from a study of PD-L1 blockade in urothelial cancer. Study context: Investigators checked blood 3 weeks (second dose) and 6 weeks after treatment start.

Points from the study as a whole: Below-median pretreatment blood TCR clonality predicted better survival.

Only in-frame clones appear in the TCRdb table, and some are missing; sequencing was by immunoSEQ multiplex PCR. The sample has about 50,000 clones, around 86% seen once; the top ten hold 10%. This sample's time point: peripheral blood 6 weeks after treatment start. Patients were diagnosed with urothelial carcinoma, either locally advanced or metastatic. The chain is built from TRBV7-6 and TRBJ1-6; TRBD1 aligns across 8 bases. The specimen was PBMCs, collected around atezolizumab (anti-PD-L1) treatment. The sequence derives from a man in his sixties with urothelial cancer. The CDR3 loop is CASSQGAGQGYSPLHF. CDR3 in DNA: TGTGCCAGCAGCCAAGGAGCCGGACAGGGTTATTCACCCCTCCACTTT.